This passage covers 16 T cell receptor beta chains from one sample sequenced in a study of T cells after yellow fever vaccination. TCRdb passed the 5' RACE reads through MiXCR, listing each CDR3 protein once. This sample yields fewer than 400,000 distinct CDR3 sequences, of which roughly 6.2% are seen a single time; roughly 15% belongs to the top ten. Specimen: PBMCs, collected 5 days after the yellow fever booster vaccination. The source is a man between 25 and 39 years old who received the YFV17D yellow fever vaccine.

This clonotype came up a few times. The genes are TRBV5-1 and TRBJ2-3, with 11 bases aligning to TRBD2. CDR1 SGHRS and CDR2 YFSETQ come from the germline V gene. The CDR3 runs 17 residues. V shed 4 bases, J shed 3 bases, and the junction held 10 bases outside the gene matches. The DNA for the CDR3 is TGCGCCAGCAGCACAGGACTAGCGGGCTTTAGGACAGATACGCAGTATTTT. This translates into CASSTGLAGFRTDTQYF.

The chain couples TRBV7-2 to TRBJ2-7; 9 positions agree with TRBD1. V gave up 6 bases and J gave up 9 bases; unmatched junction bases: 9. Per germline, CDR1 SGHTA and CDR2 FQGNSA. The CDR3 is made up of 13 amino acids. Written as DNA, the CDR3 is TGTGCCAGCAGAGGGGACAGGGTATCTGTGCAGTACTTC. It codes for CASRGDRVSVQYF.

The CDR3 here is CASSSATSGSQYF. The DNA of the CDR3 is TGCGCCAGCAGCTCCGCTACCTCAGGTTCGCAGTATTTT. The gene calls are TRBV5-1 and TRBJ2-3; no reliable D call. Germline V lookup: CDR1 SGHRS, CDR2 YFSETQ. The germline V and J ends were trimmed by 3 bases and 10 bases, with 15 bases remaining between them. CDR3 length: 13 amino acids.

This clonotype was seen a handful of times. The chain recombines TRBV20-1 with TRBJ2-1; 9 bases match TRBD2. From germline, CDR1 is DFQATT and CDR2 SNEGSKA (reference sequence). This CDR3 has 14 residues. V shed 6 bases, J shed 4 bases, and the junction held 7 bases outside the gene matches. This CDR3 is CSAPTSGPYNEQFF. In DNA form, the CDR3 reads TGCAGTGCACCGACTAGCGGCCCTTACAATGAGCAGTTCTTC.

This clonotype was detected ten times or more. The chain couples TRBV7-2 to TRBJ2-3; 7 nucleotides align to TRBD1. The CDR3 is 15 residues long. Per germline, CDR1 SGHTA and CDR2 FQGNSA. The V gene end was trimmed by 6 bases and the J gene end by 4 bases; junction bases not matched to a gene: 10. The CDR3 loop is CASRPTGVASDTQYF. The CDR3 region has the DNA TGTGCCAGCAGACCCACAGGGGTGGCCTCAGATACGCAGTATTTT.

The chain joins TRBV12-3 or TRBV12-4 to TRBJ2-5; D is ambiguous. V was pared by 6 bases and J by 1 base, with 15 bases between. The CDR3 spans 15 residues. The CDR3: CASRTSIDGQETQYF. CDR3 DNA sequence: TGTGCCAGCAGAACAAGCATAGACGGCCAAGAGACCCAGTACTTC.

This clonotype was seen at least ten times. The chain is built from TRBV20-1 and TRBJ2-3; D is unresolved. The V end lost 3 bases, the J end lost 6 bases, and 7 bases lay between the germline ends. The germline CDR1 and CDR2 sequences are DFQATT and SNEGSKA (reference sequence). The CDR3 length is 11 residues. CDR3 nucleotides: TGCAGTGCTAGTATTGCTGATACGCAGTATTTT. It is translated as CSASIADTQYF.

This clonotype was counted a few times. This sequence joins TRBV20-1 and TRBJ2-3; D gene unclear. CDR3 length: 13 amino acids. Trimming took 5 bases from V and 2 from J, leaving 11 bases between them. CDR1 is DFQATT and CDR2 is SNEGSKA in the germline V gene (reference sequence). The chain's CDR3 is CSAGRGNTDTQYF. The CDR3 DNA reads as TGCAGTGCTGGCCGAGGAAACACAGATACGCAGTATTTT.

This clonotype was observed at least ten times. The V gene is TRBV30, the J gene TRBJ2-5; D may be TRBD1 (6 bases). Deletions cut 5 bases from V and 3 bases from J, with 10 bases between. Germline V gene data show CDR1 as GTSNPN and CDR2 as SVGIG (reference sequence). This CDR3 comprises 12 residues. In nucleotides, the CDR3 is TGTGCCTGGGCGCCAGGGGAAGAGACCCAGTACTTC. Residues: CAWAPGEETQYF.

This clonotype was recorded many times. The chain links TRBV12-3 or TRBV12-4 to TRBJ2-1, with D tentatively TRBD2 (6 bases). The CDR3 is made up of 16 amino acids. Deletions cut 3 bases from V and 2 bases from J, with 14 bases between. The CDR3: CASSFGTPVTYNEQFF. The CDR3 coding sequence is TGTGCCAGCAGTTTTGGGACTCCGGTCACCTACAATGAGCAGTTCTTC.

This clonotype occurred a few times. The rearrangement uses TRBV11-2 and TRBJ2-1, with 9 nucleotides matching TRBD2. This CDR3 is 15 amino acids long. Unmatched junction bases numbered 13, after V lost 7 bases and J lost 9 bases. Germline V gene sequence: CDR1 SGHAT, CDR2 FQNNGV. The chain's CDR3 is CASKPRSGRFVEQFF. DNA of the CDR3: TGTGCCAGCAAACCCAGGAGCGGGAGGTTCGTTGAGCAGTTCTTC. The variable domain in full, completed from reference TRBV11-2 and TRBJ2-1, reads EAGVAQSPRYKIIEKRQSVAFWCNPISGHATLYWYQQILGQGPKLLIQFQNNGVVDDSQLPKDRFSAERLKGVDSTLKIQPAKLEDSAVYLCASKPRSGRFVEQFFGPGTRLTVL.

This clonotype turned up a few times. The gene calls are TRBV10-3 and TRBJ1-1; D possibly corresponds to TRBD1 (5 bases). CDR3 length: 14 residues. Trimming pared 0 bases from V and 6 bases from J, leaving 11 bases between. From germline, CDR1 is ENHRY and CDR2 SYGVKD. CDR3 in DNA: TGTGCCATCAGTGAGTCGGGGGTGGGGGCTGAAGCTTTCTTT. As protein: CAISESGVGAEAFF.

This clonotype was seen a handful of times. This chain links TRBV28 with TRBJ2-2; D is perhaps TRBD2 (7 bases). The CDR3 runs to 17 residues. V lost 2 bases to trimming and J lost 4 bases, with 17 bases between them. Germline assignment: CDR1 MDHEN and CDR2 SYDVKM. CDR3 sequence reads: CASSLAQGWEGTGELFF. In DNA, the CDR3 is TGTGCCAGCAGTTTAGCACAGGGTTGGGAGGGCACCGGGGAGCTGTTTTTT.

Only a few counts were recorded for this clonotype. The chain couples TRBV6-2 or TRBV6-3 to TRBJ2-1; the D gene is possibly TRBD2 (6 bases). CDR3 length: 16 amino acids. Germline V gene sequence: CDR1 MNHEY, CDR2 SVGEGT. With 11 bases removed from V and 1 base from J, the gap between germline ends came to 21 bases. The CDR3 spells CASTGGWGESYNEQFF. As DNA, the CDR3 is TGTGCCTCAACTGGAGGGTGGGGGGAATCCTACAATGAGCAGTTCTTC.

This clonotype was counted at least ten times. The chain is built from TRBV12-3 or TRBV12-4 and TRBJ1-5, with unresolved D. Trimming stripped 1 base from V and 0 bases from J, with 7 bases between. The CDR3 is 15 residues long. The CDR3 nucleotides are TGTGCCAGCAGTTTAGGAGGGTATAGCAATCAGCCCCAGCATTTT. Protein sequence: CASSLGGYSNQPQHF.

The chain uses TRBV7-9 and TRBJ1-1, with D unresolved. The ends were cut back, 0 bases at V and 11 bases at J, with 10 bases in the middle. Germline V gene data show CDR1 as SEHNR and CDR2 as FQNEAQ (reference sequence). The CDR3 extends over 12 amino acids. In nucleotides, the CDR3 is TGTGCCAGCAGCTTAGCAGGCGGTTGGGCTTTCTTT. This encodes CASSLAGGWAFF.